A single sample is the source of the 26 T cell receptor beta chains below, sequenced in a study of blood T cell repertoires in COVID-19. Only in-frame clones appear in the TCRdb table, and some are missing; sequencing was by immunoSEQ multiplex PCR. Of around 250,000 clones listed, roughly 86% were seen once; the top ten hold around 9%. The specimen was peripheral blood. The source of these receptors is a man between 35 and 55 years old with active or convalescent COVID-19.

The rearrangement links TRBV2 to TRBJ2-2; maybe TRBD1 (5 bases). CDR3 length: 16 amino acids. Germline V gene lookup returns CDR1 SNHLY and CDR2 FYNNEI. Trimming removed 6 bases at V and 1 base at J, with 15 bases between. The chain's CDR3 is CASSQQGLENTGELFF. CDR3 bases: TGTGCCAGCAGCCAGCAGGGTTTGGAGAACACCGGGGAGCTGTTTTTT.

This sequence joins TRBV12-3 or TRBV12-4 and TRBJ2-7; TRBD1 matches 9 bases. J was trimmed by 3 bases and V by 3 bases; bases with no gene match: 0. The length of the CDR3 is 13 residues. This CDR3 reads CASSLTGGYEQYF. DNA for the CDR3: TGTGCCAGCAGTTTGACAGGGGGCTACGAGCAGTACTTC.

This chain joins TRBV9 and TRBJ2-3, with 12 bases matching TRBD2. Losses at the gene ends were 4 bases for V and 5 bases for J; bases not matched to a gene: 2. The CDR3 has 14 amino acids. Germline V gene sequence: CDR1 SGDLS, CDR2 YYNGEE. This CDR3 is CASSPTSGRDTQYF. CDR3 sequence (DNA): TGTGCCAGCAGCCCGACTAGCGGGAGAGATACGCAGTATTTT.

This sequence joins TRBV2 and TRBJ1-3; D remains ambiguous. CDR3 size: 15 residues. Germline values: CDR1 SNHLY, CDR2 FYNNEI. Deletions cut 4 bases from V and 4 bases from J, with 14 bases between. CDR3 residues: CASSAPVGLGNTIYF. The CDR3 nucleotides read TGTGCCAGCAGTGCCCCCGTTGGGCTCGGAAACACCATATATTTT.

This rearrangement joins TRBV6-1 to TRBJ1-1; a weak D match, TRBD1 (6 bases). The CDR3 runs 17 residues. Germline assignment: CDR1 MNHNS and CDR2 SASEGT. The V and J ends lost 4 bases and 4 bases respectively, with 22 bases between them. DNA of the CDR3: TGTGCCAGCAGTGGGCTCCTACGGGGCACAGGGACCACTGAAGCTTTCTTT. It encodes CASSGLLRGTGTTEAFF.

This clone occurred a few times. This sequence joins TRBV6-5 and TRBJ1-1, with 8 nucleotides matching TRBD1. The trim removed 4 bases at V and 2 bases at J, leaving 6 bases unmatched. Looked up from germline, CDR1 is MNHEY and CDR2 is SVGAGI. CDR3 length: 15 amino acids. CDR3: CASSSAGTGNTEAFF. CDR3 nucleotides: TGTGCCAGCAGTTCCGCCGGGACAGGCAACACTGAAGCTTTCTTT.

The chain couples TRBV28 to TRBJ1-4; D is uncertain. V lost 8 bases to trimming and J lost 8 bases, with 9 bases between them. The CDR3 runs 11 residues. CDR1 and CDR2 (germline): MDHEN, SYDVKM. The CDR3 loop is CASQRGEKLFF. The CDR3 nucleotides read TGTGCCAGCCAGCGAGGGGAAAAACTGTTTTTT.

The chain combines TRBV2 with TRBJ1-1, with D possibly being TRBD1 (5 bases). Trimming removed 9 bases from V and 1 base from J, with 12 bases in between. The CDR3 is made up of 13 amino acids. CDR1 SNHLY and CDR2 FYNNEI come from the germline V gene. CDR3 sequence: CASMDNTNTEAFF. Written as DNA, the CDR3 is TGTGCCAGTATGGACAATACGAACACTGAAGCTTTCTTT.

This clone has just one count. The gene calls are TRBV7-3 and TRBJ2-7, with 8 bases lining up with TRBD1. This CDR3 spans 18 amino acids. The V and J ends lost 5 bases and 2 bases, in that order; junction bases with no gene match: 17. Germline V CDR1 and CDR2: SGHTA, FQGTGA. For the CDR3, the DNA is TGTGCCAGCAGCCCCCGCCGTGGACAGGGTGGGGTAACCTACGAGCAGTACTTC. Residues: CASSPRRGQGGVTYEQYF.

The rearrangement uses TRBV5-1 and TRBJ2-1; 9 bases match TRBD2. The CDR3 contains 16 residues. CDR1 SGHRS and CDR2 YFSETQ come from the germline V gene. Unmatched junction bases numbered 13, after V lost 4 bases and J lost 8 bases. CDR3 amino acids: CASSPPSLAGIDEQFF. Here the CDR3 DNA reads TGCGCCAGCAGCCCACCATCTCTAGCGGGAATCGATGAGCAGTTCTTC.

The V call is TRBV12-1, the J call TRBJ2-1; the table's D call of TRBD2 was not tested on the DNA. TRBV12-1 is a pseudogene. This CDR3 has 15 amino acids. Here the CDR3 reads CASSFSGSGPTEQFF. CDR3 nucleotide sequence: TGTGCCAGCAGCTTTAGCGGCTCGGGCCCTACTGAGCAGTTCTTC.

V is TRBV30 and J is TRBJ2-1; D is possibly TRBD1 (5 bases). Germline-derived CDR1 and CDR2 are GTSNPN and SVGIG (reference sequence). Trimming took off 4 bases at V and 7 bases at J, with 14 bases between the two ends. The CDR3 totals 13 residues. The CDR3 bases are TGTGCCTGGATGGGGCTATTTCATAATGAGCAGTTCTTC. This gives the protein CAWMGLFHNEQFF.

V is TRBV29-1 and J is TRBJ1-2, with a weak D call TRBD1 (6 bases). This CDR3 comprises 12 residues. The V end was cut by 6 bases, the J end by 4 bases, with 12 bases between. Germline lookup yields CDR1 SQVTM and CDR2 ANQGSEA. The CDR3 reads CSVPQGIYGYTF. The CDR3 DNA reads TGCAGCGTACCACAGGGAATCTATGGCTACACCTTC.

This clone was seen just once. The chain carries TRBV5-6 and TRBJ2-7; tentatively, D is TRBD1 (6 bases). V gave up 2 bases and J gave up 7 bases, with 16 bases separating them. Germline V lookup: CDR1 SGHDT, CDR2 YYEEEE. CDR3 size: 14 residues. CDR3 nucleotide sequence: TGTGCCAGCAGCTTTCAGGGGAGTTTTAGAGAGCAGTACTTC. This translates into CASSFQGSFREQYF.

The chain joins TRBV7-9 to TRBJ2-7; TRBD1 agrees at 8 bases. The V gene end was trimmed by 1 base and the J gene end by 5 bases; junction bases not matched to a gene: 7. The CDR3 length is 15 residues. Per the germline V gene, CDR1 is SEHNR and CDR2 is FQNEAQ (reference sequence). The CDR3 is CASSLGTGMAHEQYF. CDR3 sequence (DNA): TGTGCCAGCAGCTTAGGGACAGGGATGGCCCACGAGCAGTACTTC.

V usage is TRBV9 and J usage is TRBJ1-3; a weak D match, TRBD1 (5 bases). V lost 6 bases to trimming and J lost 0 bases, with 7 bases between them. Germline V gene lookup returns CDR1 SGDLS and CDR2 YYNGEE. The CDR3 consists of 13 residues. This CDR3 reads CASNRYSGNTIYF. The CDR3 DNA is TGTGCCAGCAACAGGTACTCTGGAAACACCATATATTTT.

V and J are TRBV11-2 and TRBJ2-5, with D perhaps matching TRBD1 (5 bases). CDR1 is SGHAT, CDR2 FQNNGV, per germline. CDR3 size: 15 residues. The V end was cut by 5 bases, the J end by 5 bases, with 18 bases between. CDR3 in amino acids: CASSLEVNWGETQYF. The CDR3 DNA follows: TGTGCCAGCAGCCTTGAGGTTAATTGGGGCGAGACCCAGTACTTC.

The rearrangement links TRBV3-1 (or the pseudogene TRBV3-2) to TRBJ2-7; 9 bases agree with TRBD1. Germline lookup yields CDR1 LGHDT and CDR2 YNNKEL (reference sequence). J gave up 6 bases and V 4 bases, and 16 bases lay outside the gene matches. The CDR3 is made up of 17 amino acids. The CDR3 reads CASSLSRTGDLSGEQYF. CDR3 in DNA: TGTGCCAGCAGCCTTTCCAGGACAGGGGATCTTTCGGGCGAGCAGTACTTC.

The V and J genes are TRBV3-1 (or the pseudogene TRBV3-2) and TRBJ2-1; no clear D. The CDR3 length is 15 residues. Trimming took 0 bases from V and 2 from J, leaving 8 bases between them. Germline V gene data show CDR1 as LGHDT and CDR2 as YNNKEL (reference sequence). The CDR3 here is CASSQDPVAYNEQFF. CDR3 bases: TGTGCCAGCAGCCAAGATCCGGTAGCCTACAATGAGCAGTTCTTC.

The chain recombines TRBV19 with TRBJ2-7; 7 nucleotides align to TRBD2. The CDR3 is 15 amino acids. V lost 5 bases, J lost 6 bases, and 13 bases stayed unmatched. Germline V gene sequence: CDR1 LNHDA, CDR2 SQIVND (reference sequence). The DNA of the CDR3 is TGTGCCAGTAGTGATCGGGCTAGCGGCCTCCGCGAGCAGTACTTC. The encoded protein is CASSDRASGLREQYF.

The chain uses TRBV7-6 and TRBJ2-2; 7 bases line up with TRBD2. The CDR3 runs 15 residues. V trimming: 1 base; J trimming: 5 bases; junction bases outside the gene matches: 4. In germline, CDR1 is SGHVS, CDR2 FNYEAQ. CDR3 sequence (DNA): TGTGCCAGCAGCTTAGACGGGAGGTTGACCGGGGAGCTGTTTTTT. It yields the protein CASSLDGRLTGELFF.

CDR3 in amino acids: CASSDRQAGNSPLHF. The CDR3 nucleotides read TGTGCCAGCAGTGATCGGCAGGCGGGCAATTCACCCCTCCACTTT. This chain connects TRBV2 to TRBJ1-6, with D unresolved. V was trimmed by 3 bases and J by 7 bases, leaving 13 bases between them. The CDR3 runs to 15 residues. In germline, CDR1 is SNHLY, CDR2 FYNNEI.

The chain uses TRBV19 and TRBJ1-6; a weak D match, TRBD1 (5 bases). CDR1 is LNHDA, CDR2 SQIVND, per germline (reference sequence). V was trimmed by 6 bases and J by 0 bases, leaving 12 bases between them. The CDR3 covers 16 residues. As DNA, the CDR3 is TGTGCCAGTAGGGGCGGGGGGTACTCCTATAATTCACCCCTCCACTTT. It codes for CASRGGGYSYNSPLHF. The full variable domain, in which reference TRBV19 and TRBJ1-6 provide the parts outside the CDR3, is DGGITQSPKYLFRKEGQNVTLSCEQNLNHDAMYWYRQDPGQGLRLIYYSQIVNDFQKGDIAEGYSVSREKKESFPLTVTSAQKNPTAFYLCASRGGGYSYNSPLHFGNGTRLTVT.

This chain links TRBV7-8 with TRBJ1-1, with TRBD1 as a possible D gene (6 bases). Germline V gene lookup returns CDR1 SGHVS and CDR2 FQNEAQ. Between the trimmed V and J ends, which lost 2 bases and 1 base, there was a span of 20 bases. The CDR3 has 18 residues. The CDR3 sequence: CASSLFMVQGLKNTEAFF. The CDR3 bases are TGTGCCAGCAGCTTATTTATGGTGCAGGGGTTGAAGAACACTGAAGCTTTCTTT.

The chain couples TRBV10-1 to TRBJ1-1; TRBD1 might be the D (5 bases). CDR3 length equals 13 residues. The V gene lost 5 bases and the J gene lost 4 bases, with 11 bases spanning the gap. Germline CDR1 WNHNN, CDR2 SYGVQD (reference sequence). The CDR3 region is CASSKGDGTEAFF. The CDR3 coding sequence is TGCGCCAGCAGTAAAGGGGATGGCACTGAAGCTTTCTTT.

The chain is built from TRBV7-9 and TRBJ2-7, with D perhaps matching TRBD1 (5 bases). CDR1 and CDR2 (germline): SEHNR, FQNEAQ (reference sequence). The CDR3 has 13 residues. Trimming took 5 bases from V and 7 from J, leaving 15 bases between them. The CDR3 nucleotides are TGTGCCAGCAGCCCCAGGGAATGGGCGGAGCAGTACTTC. This gives the protein CASSPREWAEQYF.